This T cell receptor beta chain was obtained from a study of monozygotic twins with cystic fibrosis. At the level of the study: Libraries were built from about 3 micrograms of fragmented DNA using roughly 15 PCR cycles.

The CDR3 sequence is 15 residues long. From germline, CDR1 is MNHNS and CDR2 SASEGT. Assay used: immunoSEQ multiplex PCR; TCRdb lists only in-frame clones, some missing. Among 9,500 to 14,000 clones listed, around 95% were seen once. General study points: J usage was most co-twin-similar in 8 of 16 pairs, V in 13. Median Simpson clonality of 0.0095 suggested naive T cells predominated. Nucleotide-identical clonotype sharing was significantly higher within monozygotic CF twin pairs than between unrelated CF individuals.

As for this clone: What it binds is unknown.

This receptor was identified in a boy between 10 and 17 years old with cystic fibrosis. The rearrangement uses TRBV6-1 and TRBJ2-7; TRBD2 matches at 11 bases. Material: blood. CDR3 in amino acids: CAGGFLAGGSYEQYF. CDR3 DNA: TGTGCTGGGGGATTTCTAGCGGGGGGCTCCTACGAGCAGTACTTC.